These 30 T cell receptor beta chains originate from one sample sequenced in a study of CD8 T cells in Susac syndrome. An input of about 0.45 to 1 ug of RNA was subjected to reverse transcription using random hexamers. TCRdb redid the calling of the immunoSEQ multiplex PCR reads with MiXCR, one entry per CDR3 protein. The sample lists 150,000 to 200,000 distinct CDR3 sequences; 94% were seen once. The sequenced material came from CD4+ T cells from PBMCs. The receptors derive from a human donor with multiple sclerosis.

A note on this clonotype: An end of the junction does not agree with germline; a read error may underlie this. The chain joins TRBV19 to TRBJ2-2; D gene ambiguous. Per the germline V gene, CDR1 is LNHDA and CDR2 is SQIVND (reference sequence). This CDR3 contains 13 residues. In nucleotides, the CDR3 is TGTGCCAGTAGTATAGTAAACACCGAGGAGCTGTTTTTT. This encodes CASSIVNTEELFF. Full variable domain (missing parts from reference TRBV19 and TRBJ2-2): DGGITQSPKYLFRKEGQNVTLSCEQNLNHDAMYWYRQDPGQGLRLIYYSQIVNDFQKGDIAEGYSVSREKKESFPLTVTSAQKNPTAFYLCASSIVNTEELFFGEGSRLTVL.

The V gene is TRBV30, the J gene TRBJ1-3; 8 positions match TRBD1. The trim removed 3 bases at V and 7 bases at J, leaving 2 bases unmatched. The CDR3 sequence is 12 residues long. Per germline, CDR1 GTSNPN and CDR2 SVGIG (reference sequence). The DNA for the CDR3 is TGTGCCTGGAGCAGACAGGGGAACACCATATATTTT. Amino acid sequence: CAWSRQGNTIYF.

In its sample, this clonotype was seen a few times. V and J are TRBV18 and TRBJ1-1, with no clear D. The V and J ends lost 3 bases and 1 base respectively, with 6 bases between them. The germline V gene encodes CDR1 KGHSH and CDR2 LQKENI. The CDR3 covers 13 residues. CDR3: CASSPRENTEAFF. The CDR3 DNA follows: TGTGCCAGCTCACCGAGGGAGAACACTGAAGCTTTCTTT.

This chain connects TRBV11-2 to TRBJ2-7; D uncertain. Trimming took 6 bases from V and 2 from J, leaving 11 bases between them. Germline-derived CDR1 and CDR2 are SGHAT and FQNNGV. This CDR3 has 13 residues. CDR3: CASSIANPYEQYF. Written as DNA, the CDR3 is TGTGCCAGCAGTATAGCCAATCCCTACGAGCAGTACTTC.

The gene calls are TRBV20-1 and TRBJ1-4; 7 bases agree with TRBD1. From germline, CDR1 is DFQATT and CDR2 SNEGSKA (reference sequence). Trimming cost V 2 bases and J 0 bases; bases outside gene matches: 15. The CDR3 covers 19 residues. In nucleotides, the CDR3 is TGCAGTGCTAGACGGTGGGACGGGACAGTCCTTGCAACTAATGAAAAACTGTTTTTT. It encodes CSARRWDGTVLATNEKLFF.

This chain connects TRBV5-1 to TRBJ1-5; no firm D call. The length of the CDR3 is 14 residues. Germline-derived CDR1 and CDR2 are SGHRS and YFSETQ. Trimming stripped 0 bases from V and 6 bases from J, with 10 bases between. CDR3 loop: CASSLGGESQPQHF. CDR3 bases: TGCGCCAGCAGCTTGGGGGGAGAGAGTCAGCCCCAGCATTTT.

This sequence joins TRBV23-1 and TRBJ1-2; D unresolved. TRBV23-1 is assigned to the ORF class and has an uncertain function. The CDR3 extends over 8 amino acids. V was clipped by 5 bases and J by 8 bases, with 0 bases between them. The CDR3, as DNA: TGCGCCAGCAGTGGCTACACCTTC. This translates into CASSGYTF.

This rearrangement joins TRBV9 to TRBJ2-1; TRBD2 matches 12 bases. With 4 bases clipped from V and 12 bases from J, the junction kept 11 bases outside the gene matches. Germline lookup yields CDR1 SGDLS and CDR2 YYNGEE. The CDR3 covers 15 residues. Here the CDR3 reads CASSMRLAGAQGQFF. The DNA of the CDR3 is TGTGCCAGCAGCATGAGACTAGCGGGGGCCCAAGGGCAGTTCTTC.

The rearrangement links TRBV30 to TRBJ1-1; tentatively, D is TRBD1 (5 bases). The V gene's germline CDR1 is GTSNPN and CDR2 SVGIG (reference sequence). The CDR3 extends over 13 amino acids. V lost 1 base to trimming and J lost 4 bases, with 10 bases between them. The CDR3 sequence: CAWSGQRGTEAFF. CDR3 nucleotides: TGTGCCTGGAGTGGCCAGAGGGGCACTGAAGCTTTCTTT. The whole variable domain, filled in from reference TRBV30 and TRBJ1-1, reads SQTIHQWPATLVQPVGSPLSLECTVEGTSNPNLYWYRQAAGRGLQLLFYSVGIGQISSEVPQNLSASRPQDRQFILSSKKLLLSDSGFYLCAWSGQRGTEAFFGQGTRLTVV.

The J gene is TRBJ1-2, the V gene TRBV6-5; 7 bases match TRBD1. The CDR3 contains 13 residues. Germline V gene lookup returns CDR1 MNHEY and CDR2 SVGAGI. J gave up 5 bases and V 5 bases, and 5 bases lay outside the gene matches. In DNA, the CDR3 is TGTGCCAGCAGTGGCCCGGGACAGTATGGCTACACCTTC. It specifies CASSGPGQYGYTF.

This clonotype is a singleton in its sample. V is TRBV12-3 or TRBV12-4 and J is TRBJ2-5; 8 bases map to TRBD1. Unmatched junction bases numbered 3, after V lost 3 bases and J lost 6 bases. The CDR3 covers 13 residues. The CDR3 sequence: CASSFGQGQTQYF. CDR3 nucleotide sequence: TGTGCCAGCAGTTTCGGACAGGGACAGACCCAGTACTTC.

The chain couples TRBV6-1 to TRBJ2-1, with D uncertain. From germline, CDR1 is MNHNS and CDR2 SASEGT. This CDR3 has 16 amino acids. The V end lost 7 bases, the J end lost 0 bases, and 16 bases lay between the germline ends. The CDR3 sequence is CASMLNLASSYNEQFF. The CDR3 DNA reads TGTGCCAGCATGCTAAACCTGGCCAGCTCCTACAATGAGCAGTTCTTC.

The chain combines TRBV6-1 with TRBJ1-2, with D tentatively TRBD1 (5 bases). The CDR3 extends over 11 amino acids. V was shortened by 10 bases and J by 5 bases, with 11 bases between the two germline ends. Germline V gene sequence: CDR1 MNHNS, CDR2 SASEGT. The CDR3 DNA is TGTGCCACGACCCAGGGATATGGCTACACCTTC. This sequence encodes CATTQGYGYTF.

The chain couples TRBV30 to TRBJ1-1; TRBD1 matches at 7 bases. This CDR3 is 11 amino acids long. Germline CDR1 GTSNPN, CDR2 SVGIG (reference sequence). The ends lost 5 bases at V and 6 bases at J; junction bases unmatched: 3. CDR3 nucleotide sequence: TGTGCCTGGGATACAGGGGCTGAAGCTTTCTTT. It is translated as CAWDTGAEAFF.

This chain connects TRBV5-8 to TRBJ2-2; 7 bases fit TRBD2. Germline values: CDR1 SGHTS, CDR2 YDEGEE. J gave up 2 bases and V 5 bases, and 6 bases lay outside the gene matches. The CDR3 has 15 residues. Here the CDR3 DNA reads TGTGCCAGCAGGTCCCTAGCGGAAAACACCGGGGAGCTGTTTTTT. Its protein product is CASRSLAENTGELFF.

This chain uses TRBV2 with TRBJ2-1, with D perhaps matching TRBD1 or TRBD2 (5 bases each). The CDR3 extends over 10 amino acids. Looked up from germline, CDR1 is SNHLY and CDR2 is FYNNEI. The V end lost 6 bases, the J end lost 9 bases, and 6 bases lay between the germline ends. The CDR3 protein is CASRRGEQFF. CDR3 nucleotides: TGTGCCAGCAGGAGGGGTGAGCAGTTCTTC.

This clonotype has only one observation. The chain carries TRBV12-3 or TRBV12-4 and TRBJ1-5; no clear D gene. The CDR3 runs to 16 residues. Between the trimmed V and J ends, which lost 2 bases and 2 bases, there was a span of 13 bases. CDR3 bases: TGTGCCAGCAGTTTATTCGGCCAAACAGGCAATCAGCCCCAGCATTTT. Protein product: CASSLFGQTGNQPQHF.

The genes are TRBV4-1 and TRBJ1-2, with D tentatively TRBD1 (5 bases). CDR3 length: 15 residues. V shed 1 base and J shed 8 bases, with 17 bases lying between them. Germline V gene sequence: CDR1 MGHRA, CDR2 YSYEKL. CDR3 loop: CASSQVAGRRLGYTF. The CDR3, as DNA: TGCGCCAGCAGCCAAGTAGCGGGACGGCGTTTGGGCTACACCTTC.

The J gene is TRBJ2-3, the V gene TRBV7-2, with D hard to call. Germline CDR1 SGHTA, CDR2 FQGNSA. The CDR3 loop spans 13 amino acids. Trimming cost V 0 bases and J 5 bases, with 6 bases left between them. CDR3 protein: CASSLARRDTQYF. The CDR3 DNA is TGTGCCAGCAGCTTAGCGAGGCGAGATACGCAGTATTTT.

The chain couples TRBV6-1 to TRBJ2-1; 7 nucleotides line up with TRBD2. Germline V CDR1 and CDR2: MNHNS, SASEGT. The CDR3 has 15 amino acids. J gave up 12 bases and V 6 bases, and 17 bases lay outside the gene matches. CDR3: CASSSGLVGKGGQFF. The CDR3 DNA follows: TGTGCCAGCAGCTCAGGACTAGTGGGGAAGGGTGGGCAGTTCTTC.

This chain uses TRBV20-1 with TRBJ1-1; D is unresolved. This CDR3 comprises 16 residues. In germline, CDR1 is DFQATT, CDR2 SNEGSKA (reference sequence). V lost 3 bases and J lost 1, with 18 bases in between. CDR3 in DNA: TGCAGTGCTAGCCTCCCCGGTTGGTATAAGAACACTGAAGCTTTCTTT. Its protein product is CSASLPGWYKNTEAFF.

The chain uses TRBV7-3 and TRBJ2-3; D remains ambiguous. Per the germline V gene, CDR1 is SGHTA and CDR2 is FQGTGA. V shed 2 bases and J shed 2 bases, with 5 bases lying between them. The CDR3 loop spans 13 amino acids. CDR3 protein: CASSLDLTDTQYF. The CDR3 nucleotides read TGTGCCAGCAGCTTAGACCTCACAGATACGCAGTATTTT.

This rearrangement joins TRBV2 to TRBJ2-7; D uncertain. The CDR3 sequence is 14 residues long. Germline CDR1 SNHLY, CDR2 FYNNEI. The germline V and J ends were trimmed by 6 bases and 2 bases, with 14 bases remaining between them. In nucleotides, the CDR3 is TGTGCCAGCAGCTCCTCCGGGCTAGCCTACGAGCAGTACTTC. It yields the protein CASSSSGLAYEQYF.

The gene calls are TRBV6-4 and TRBJ1-2; no reliable D call. The ends were cut back, 6 bases at V and 4 bases at J, with 12 bases in the middle. The V gene's germline CDR1 is MRHNA and CDR2 SNTAGT. The CDR3 is 13 residues long. CDR3 protein: CASSEDGLYGYTF. The CDR3 nucleotides read TGTGCCAGCAGCGAGGACGGCCTCTATGGCTACACCTTC.

The CDR3 nucleotides read TGTGCCTGGAGCCACAGTTACAATCAGCCCCAGCATTTT. The encoded protein is CAWSHSYNQPQHF. The V and J genes are TRBV30 and TRBJ1-5; D is unresolved. Deletions cut 3 bases from V and 3 bases from J, with 9 bases between. Germline loops: CDR1 GTSNPN, CDR2 SVGIG (reference sequence). This CDR3 spans 13 amino acids.

CDR3 loop: CASRDPYTDTQYF. CDR3 nucleotide sequence: TGTGCCAGCAGGGATCCTTACACAGATACGCAGTATTTT. The J gene is TRBJ2-3, the V gene TRBV6-5; D not resolved. The CDR3 extends over 13 amino acids. In germline, CDR1 is MNHEY, CDR2 SVGAGI. Trimming left V 6 bases short and J 2 bases short, with 9 bases between.

This clonotype was seen only once. The chain recombines TRBV4-2 with TRBJ2-3; 7 bases align to TRBD2. The CDR3 has 15 amino acids. The V and J ends lost 1 base and 4 bases, in that order; junction bases with no gene match: 5. From germline, CDR1 is LGHNA and CDR2 YNFKEQ. This CDR3 reads CASSQVERGADTQYF. The CDR3 DNA is TGTGCCAGCAGCCAAGTTGAGCGGGGTGCAGATACGCAGTATTTT.

This rearrangement joins TRBV11-2 to TRBJ2-1; unclear D gene. Trimming shortened V by 5 bases and J by 0 bases, and 11 bases separated the two germline ends. In germline, CDR1 is SGHAT, CDR2 FQNNGV. This CDR3 is 15 amino acids long. CDR3 in amino acids: CASSLMGFSYNEQFF. The CDR3 nucleotides are TGTGCCAGCAGCCTTATGGGATTCTCCTACAATGAGCAGTTCTTC.

This clonotype was detected once. The V and J genes are TRBV6-6 and TRBJ1-2; D is unclear. This CDR3 region has 14 residues. Trimming stripped 7 bases from V and 0 bases from J, with 12 bases between. Germline V gives CDR1 MNHNY, CDR2 SVGAGI (reference sequence). The CDR3 loop reads CASTPDGANYGYTF. CDR3 DNA sequence: TGTGCCAGCACCCCCGACGGAGCTAACTATGGCTACACCTTC.

V is TRBV12-3 or TRBV12-4 and J is TRBJ1-5; 8 bases line up with TRBD1. Trimming took 4 bases from V and 3 from J; bases not matched to a gene: 5. The CDR3 has 15 amino acids. The CDR3 protein is CASSSGQANNQPQHF. The CDR3 DNA is TGTGCCAGCAGTTCGGGACAGGCGAACAATCAGCCCCAGCATTTT.